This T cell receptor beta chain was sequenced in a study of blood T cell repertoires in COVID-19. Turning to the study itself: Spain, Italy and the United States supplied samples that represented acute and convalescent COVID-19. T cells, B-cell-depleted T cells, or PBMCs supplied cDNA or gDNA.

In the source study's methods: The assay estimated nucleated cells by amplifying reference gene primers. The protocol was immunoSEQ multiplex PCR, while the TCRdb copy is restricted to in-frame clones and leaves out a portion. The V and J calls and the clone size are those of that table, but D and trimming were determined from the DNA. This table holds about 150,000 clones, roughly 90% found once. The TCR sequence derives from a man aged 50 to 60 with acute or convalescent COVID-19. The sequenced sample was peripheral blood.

The CDR3 loop is CASRPQGFVGSPLHF. The CDR3 nucleotides are TGTGCCAGCAGGCCTCAGGGGTTCGTCGGTTCACCCCTCCACTTT. This chain uses TRBV6-2 or TRBV6-3 with TRBJ1-6; D perhaps matches TRBD1 (6 bases). The CDR3 sequence is 15 residues long. The germline gives CDR1 MNHEY, CDR2 SVGEGT. V dropped 6 bases and J dropped 9 bases, with 18 bases sitting between them.